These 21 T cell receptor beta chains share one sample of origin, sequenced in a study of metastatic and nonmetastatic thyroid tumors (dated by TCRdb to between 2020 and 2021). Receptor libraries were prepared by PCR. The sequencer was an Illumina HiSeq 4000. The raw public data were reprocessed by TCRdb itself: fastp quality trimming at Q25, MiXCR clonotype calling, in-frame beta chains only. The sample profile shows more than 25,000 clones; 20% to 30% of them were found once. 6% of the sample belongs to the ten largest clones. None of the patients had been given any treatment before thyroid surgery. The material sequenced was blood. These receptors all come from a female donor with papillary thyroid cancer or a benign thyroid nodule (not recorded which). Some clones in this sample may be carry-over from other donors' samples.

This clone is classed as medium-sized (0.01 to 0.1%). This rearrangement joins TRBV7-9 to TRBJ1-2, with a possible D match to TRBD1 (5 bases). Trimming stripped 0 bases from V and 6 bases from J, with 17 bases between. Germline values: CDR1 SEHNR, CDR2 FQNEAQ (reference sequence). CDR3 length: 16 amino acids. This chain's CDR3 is CASSLAFETQENGYTF. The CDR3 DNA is TGTGCCAGCAGCTTAGCGTTCGAAACACAGGAGAATGGCTACACCTTC.

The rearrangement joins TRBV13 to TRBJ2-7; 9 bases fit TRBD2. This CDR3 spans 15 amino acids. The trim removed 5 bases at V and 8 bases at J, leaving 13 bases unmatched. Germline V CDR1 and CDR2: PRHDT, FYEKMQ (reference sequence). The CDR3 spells CASSLRWTSDDQQYF. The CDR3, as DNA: TGTGCCAGCAGCCTAAGGTGGACTAGCGACGACCAGCAGTACTTC.

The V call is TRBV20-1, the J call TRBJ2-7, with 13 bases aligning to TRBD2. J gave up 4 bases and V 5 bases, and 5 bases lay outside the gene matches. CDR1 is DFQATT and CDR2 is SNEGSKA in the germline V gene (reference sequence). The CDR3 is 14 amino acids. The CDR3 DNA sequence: TGCAGTGCTTGGACTAGCGGGAGTATGTACGAGCAGTACTTC. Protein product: CSAWTSGSMYEQYF.

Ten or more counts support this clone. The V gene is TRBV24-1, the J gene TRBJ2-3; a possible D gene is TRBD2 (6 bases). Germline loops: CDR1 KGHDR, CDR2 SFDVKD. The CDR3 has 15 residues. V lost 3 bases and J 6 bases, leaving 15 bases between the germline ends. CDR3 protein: CATSDRLAGRDTQYF. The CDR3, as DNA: TGTGCCACCAGTGATCGATTAGCAGGGAGGGATACGCAGTATTTT.

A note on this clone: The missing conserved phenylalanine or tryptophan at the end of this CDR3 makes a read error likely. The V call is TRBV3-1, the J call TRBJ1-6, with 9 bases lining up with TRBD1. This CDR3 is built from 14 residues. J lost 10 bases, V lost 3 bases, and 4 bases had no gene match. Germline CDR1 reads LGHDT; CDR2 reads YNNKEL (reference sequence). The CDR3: CASSQGQGSSPLHC. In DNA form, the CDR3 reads TGTGCCAGCAGCCAGGGACAGGGAAGCTCACCCCTCCACTGT.

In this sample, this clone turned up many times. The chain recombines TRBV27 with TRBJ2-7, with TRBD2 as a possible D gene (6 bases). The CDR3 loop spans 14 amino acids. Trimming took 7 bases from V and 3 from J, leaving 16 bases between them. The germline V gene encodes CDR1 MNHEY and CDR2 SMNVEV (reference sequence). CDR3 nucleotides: TGTGCCAGCAAGGTCCGGGGGAACCTCTACGAGCAGTACTTC. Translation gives CASKVRGNLYEQYF.

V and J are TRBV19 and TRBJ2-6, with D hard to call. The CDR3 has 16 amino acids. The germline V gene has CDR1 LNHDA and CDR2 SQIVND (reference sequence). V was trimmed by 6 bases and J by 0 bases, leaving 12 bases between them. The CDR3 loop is CASRALRPSGANVLTF. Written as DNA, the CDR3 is TGTGCCAGTAGGGCCTTACGACCCTCTGGGGCCAACGTCCTGACTTTC.

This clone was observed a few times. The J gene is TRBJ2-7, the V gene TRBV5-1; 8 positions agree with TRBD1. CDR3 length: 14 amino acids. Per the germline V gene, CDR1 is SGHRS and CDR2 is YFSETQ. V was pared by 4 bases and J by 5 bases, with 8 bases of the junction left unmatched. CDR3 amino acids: CASSLAGQVHEQYF. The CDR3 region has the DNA TGCGCCAGCAGCCTGGCGGGACAGGTCCACGAGCAGTACTTC.

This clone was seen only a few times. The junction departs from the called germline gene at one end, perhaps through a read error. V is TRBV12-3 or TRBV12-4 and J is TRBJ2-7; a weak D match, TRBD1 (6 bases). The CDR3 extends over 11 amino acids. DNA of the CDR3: TGTGCCAGCAGCGGATCCGGGACAAGGGACTTC. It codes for CASSGSGTRDF.

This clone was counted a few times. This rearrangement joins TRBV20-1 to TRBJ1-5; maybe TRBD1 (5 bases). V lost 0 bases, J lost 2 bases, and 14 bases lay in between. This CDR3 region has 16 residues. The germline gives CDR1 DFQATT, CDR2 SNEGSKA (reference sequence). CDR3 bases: TGCAGTGCTAGAGATCTGAGGGGCGCGGGCAATCAGCCCCAGCATTTT. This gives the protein CSARDLRGAGNQPQHF.

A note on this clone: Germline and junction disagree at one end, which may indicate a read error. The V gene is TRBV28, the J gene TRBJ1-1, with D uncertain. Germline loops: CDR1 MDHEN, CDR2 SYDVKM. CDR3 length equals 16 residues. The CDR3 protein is CASSPAGWSVNTEALF. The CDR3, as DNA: TGTGCCAGCAGTCCCGCAGGATGGAGCGTGAACACCGAAGCTCTCTTT.

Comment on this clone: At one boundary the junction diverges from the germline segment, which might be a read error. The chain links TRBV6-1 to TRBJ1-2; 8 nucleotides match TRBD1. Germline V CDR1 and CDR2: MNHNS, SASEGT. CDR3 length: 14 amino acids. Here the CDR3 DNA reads TGTGCCAGCAGCCACTGGACAGGGAGCTATGTCTACACCTTC. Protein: CASSHWTGSYVYTF.

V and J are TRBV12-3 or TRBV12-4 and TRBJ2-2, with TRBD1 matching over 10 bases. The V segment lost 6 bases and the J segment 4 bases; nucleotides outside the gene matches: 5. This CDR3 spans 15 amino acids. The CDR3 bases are TGTGCCAGCAGGCAGACAGGGGGCACCACCGGGGAGCTGTTTTTT. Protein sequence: CASRQTGGTTGELFF.

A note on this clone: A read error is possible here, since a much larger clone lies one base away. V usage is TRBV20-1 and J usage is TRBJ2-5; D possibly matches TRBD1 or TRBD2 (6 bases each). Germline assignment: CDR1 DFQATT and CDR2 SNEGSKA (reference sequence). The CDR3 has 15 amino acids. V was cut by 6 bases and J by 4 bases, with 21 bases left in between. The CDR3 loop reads CSASPLGGPVETQYF. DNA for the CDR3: TGCAGTGCCTCACCTCTTGGGGGGCCCGTAGAGACCCAGTACTTC.

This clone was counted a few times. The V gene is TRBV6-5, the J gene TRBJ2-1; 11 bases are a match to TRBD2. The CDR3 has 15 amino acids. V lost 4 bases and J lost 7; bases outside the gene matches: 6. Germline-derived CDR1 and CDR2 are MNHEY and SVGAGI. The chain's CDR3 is CASSLLAGVGNEQFF. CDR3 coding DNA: TGTGCCAGCAGTTTACTAGCGGGGGTCGGTAATGAGCAGTTCTTC.

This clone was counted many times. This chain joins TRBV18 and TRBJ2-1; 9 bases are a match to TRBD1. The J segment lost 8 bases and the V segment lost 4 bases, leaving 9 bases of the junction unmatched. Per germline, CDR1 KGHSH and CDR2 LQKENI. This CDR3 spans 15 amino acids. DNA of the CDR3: TGTGCCAGCTCACTCCGGGACAGGGCATCTCATGAGCAGTTCTTC. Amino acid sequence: CASSLRDRASHEQFF.

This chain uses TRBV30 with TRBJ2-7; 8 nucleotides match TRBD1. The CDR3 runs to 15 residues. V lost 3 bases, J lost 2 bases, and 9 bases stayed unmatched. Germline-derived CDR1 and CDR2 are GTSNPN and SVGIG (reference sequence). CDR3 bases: TGTGCCTGGAGCCTGACAGGGGTCAGTCCCTACGAGCAGTACTTC. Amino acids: CAWSLTGVSPYEQYF.

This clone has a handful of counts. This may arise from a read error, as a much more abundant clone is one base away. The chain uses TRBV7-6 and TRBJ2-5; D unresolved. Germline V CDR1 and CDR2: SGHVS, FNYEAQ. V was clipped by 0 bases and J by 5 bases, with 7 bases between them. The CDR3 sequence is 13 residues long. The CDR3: CASSLAGLETQYF. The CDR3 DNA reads TGTGCCAGCAGCTTAGCGGGGTTGGAGACCCAGTACTTC.

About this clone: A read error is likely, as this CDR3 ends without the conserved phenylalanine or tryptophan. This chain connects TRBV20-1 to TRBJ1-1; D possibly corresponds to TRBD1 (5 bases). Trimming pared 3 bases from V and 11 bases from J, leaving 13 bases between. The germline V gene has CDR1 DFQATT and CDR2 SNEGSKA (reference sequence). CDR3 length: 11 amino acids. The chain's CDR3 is CSASRERPAFS. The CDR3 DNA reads TGCAGTGCTAGCAGGGAGAGGCCCGCTTTCTCT.

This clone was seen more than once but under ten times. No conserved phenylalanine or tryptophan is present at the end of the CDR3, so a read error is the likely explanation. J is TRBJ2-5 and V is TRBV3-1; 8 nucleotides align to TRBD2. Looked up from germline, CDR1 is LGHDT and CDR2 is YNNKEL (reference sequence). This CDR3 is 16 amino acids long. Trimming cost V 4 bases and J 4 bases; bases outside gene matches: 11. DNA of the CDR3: TGTGCCAGCAGCCGAATCAGCGGGAGCGGAGGAGAGACCCAGTACTCC. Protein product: CASSRISGSGGETQYS.

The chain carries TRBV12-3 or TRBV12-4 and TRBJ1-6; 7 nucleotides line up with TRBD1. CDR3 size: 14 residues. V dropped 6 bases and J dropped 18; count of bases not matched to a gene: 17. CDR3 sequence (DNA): TGTGCCAGCAGCTCTCGAGGGGGCTATTCACAACCCCACTTT. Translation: CASSSRGGYSQPHF.